Presented here are 7 T cell receptor beta chains from one specimen sequenced in a study of T-cell reconstitution after alpha-beta-depleted transplantation in children. Unique molecular identifiers were incorporated during preparation of the TCRbeta library. TCRdb called the PCR reads again in MiXCR, with one record for every CDR3 protein. The repertoire consists of hundreds of thousands of distinct CDR3 sequences, with roughly 13% occurring once and the leading ten covering 2.2%. The sample consisted of PBMCs, mostly from graft donor cells, taken 360 days after TCRalphabeta/CD19-depleted stem cell transplant. These receptors came from a male patient aged 5 to 17 who had a stem cell transplant for acute myeloid leukemia, so the T cells may come from the graft donor.

The rearrangement links TRBV25-1 to TRBJ2-7; the D is unclear. Trimming left V 1 base short and J 2 bases short, with 6 bases between. Looked up from germline, CDR1 is MGHDK and CDR2 is SYGVNS. The CDR3 contains 13 residues. The CDR3 is CASSESIAYEQYF. The CDR3 nucleotides read TGTGCCAGCAGTGAATCCATAGCCTACGAGCAGTACTTC.

CDR3 DNA sequence: TGCAGTGCTAGTACCCAGGGCTTCTCTGGAAACACCATATATTTT. This encodes CSASTQGFSGNTIYF. V and J are TRBV20-1 and TRBJ1-3; tentative D call: TRBD1 (5 bases). Germline CDR1 and CDR2: DFQATT and SNEGSKA (reference sequence). This CDR3 has 15 amino acids. V shed 3 bases and J shed 0 bases, with 12 bases lying between them.

This clonotype has more than one count but fewer than ten. This chain connects TRBV29-1 to TRBJ2-7; no definite D call. V was shortened by 4 bases and J by 2 bases, with 15 bases between the two germline ends. CDR3 size: 14 residues. Germline loops: CDR1 SQVTM, CDR2 ANQGSEA. The DNA for the CDR3 is TGCAGCGTTGGGCAGTCGTTAGCAGCCTACGAGCAGTACTTC. This translates into CSVGQSLAAYEQYF.

This chain connects TRBV28 to TRBJ2-5; 7 bases are a match to TRBD1. The CDR3 consists of 15 residues. Germline loops: CDR1 MDHEN, CDR2 SYDVKM. Trimming took 4 bases from V and 2 from J; bases not matched to a gene: 7. The CDR3 sequence: CASSYRGQDQETQYF. The DNA for the CDR3 is TGTGCCAGCAGTTACCGTGGACAGGATCAAGAGACCCAGTACTTC.

The chain employs TRBV20-1 and TRBJ2-7; D unclear. Trimming cost V 0 bases and J 2 bases, with 11 bases left between them. CDR3 length equals 14 residues. Germline V gene sequence: CDR1 DFQATT, CDR2 SNEGSKA (reference sequence). CDR3 DNA: TGCAGTGCTAGAGATCTGGCTCTTACCTACGAGCAGTACTTC. This codes for CSARDLALTYEQYF.

The chain combines TRBV20-1 with TRBJ2-3; TRBD2 matches 7 bases. The germline gives CDR1 DFQATT, CDR2 SNEGSKA (reference sequence). The CDR3 has 15 amino acids. The V gene end was trimmed by 6 bases and the J gene end by 3 bases; junction bases not matched to a gene: 12. The CDR3 reads CSATVAGVETDTQYF. As DNA, the CDR3 is TGCAGTGCCACCGTTGCGGGAGTAGAGACAGATACGCAGTATTTT.

This clonotype was detected only a few times. Here the CDR3 reads CASIDLQGPYTDTQYF. The CDR3, as DNA: TGTGCCAGCATTGACCTACAAGGCCCCTACACAGATACGCAGTATTTT. J is TRBJ2-3 and V is TRBV28; D remains unclear. Per the germline V gene, CDR1 is MDHEN and CDR2 is SYDVKM. V was clipped by 7 bases and J by 2 bases, with 19 bases between them. The CDR3 has 16 amino acids.